This T cell receptor (beta chain) originates from a study of control samples from healthy donors and cancer patients. The germline V gene encodes CDR1 KGHSH and CDR2 LQKENI. Trimming removed 5 bases at V and 0 bases at J, with 5 bases between. CDR3 length equals 13 residues. Assay used: immunoSEQ multiplex PCR; TCRdb lists only in-frame clones, some missing. This sample has about 120,000 clones, with roughly 93% found just once. This receptor was obtained from a man aged 30 to 45 in good health. The chain uses TRBV18 and TRBJ1-5, with no clear D. Sequenced: blood. The CDR3 reads CASSYSSNQPQHF. The CDR3 nucleotides read TGTGCCAGCTCATACAGTAGCAATCAGCCCCAGCATTTT.